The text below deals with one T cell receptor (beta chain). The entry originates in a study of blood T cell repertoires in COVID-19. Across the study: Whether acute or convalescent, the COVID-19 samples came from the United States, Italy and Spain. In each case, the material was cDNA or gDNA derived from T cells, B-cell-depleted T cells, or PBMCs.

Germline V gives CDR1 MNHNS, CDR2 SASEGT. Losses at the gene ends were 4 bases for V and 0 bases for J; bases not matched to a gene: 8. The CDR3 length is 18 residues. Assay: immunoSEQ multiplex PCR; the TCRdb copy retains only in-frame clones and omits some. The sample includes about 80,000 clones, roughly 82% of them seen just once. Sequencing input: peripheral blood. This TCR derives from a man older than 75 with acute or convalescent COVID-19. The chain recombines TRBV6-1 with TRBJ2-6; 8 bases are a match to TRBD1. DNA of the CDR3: TGTGCCAGCAGTGGAGGGACAGGAATTCACTCTGGGGCCAACGTCCTGACTTTC. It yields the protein CASSGGTGIHSGANVLTF.